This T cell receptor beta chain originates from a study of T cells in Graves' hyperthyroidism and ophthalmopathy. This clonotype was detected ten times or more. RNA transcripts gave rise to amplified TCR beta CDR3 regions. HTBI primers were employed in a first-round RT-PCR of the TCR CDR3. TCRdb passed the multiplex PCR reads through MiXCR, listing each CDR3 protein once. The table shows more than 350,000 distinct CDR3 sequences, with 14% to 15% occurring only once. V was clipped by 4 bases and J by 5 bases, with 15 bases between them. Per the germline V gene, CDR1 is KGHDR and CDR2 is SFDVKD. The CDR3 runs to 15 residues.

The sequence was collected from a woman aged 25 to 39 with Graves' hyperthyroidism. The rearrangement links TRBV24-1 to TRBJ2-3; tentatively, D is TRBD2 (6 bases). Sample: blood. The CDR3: CATSDPNLGGDTQYF. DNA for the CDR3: TGTGCCACCAGTGACCCCAACTTGGGAGGAGATACGCAGTATTTT.